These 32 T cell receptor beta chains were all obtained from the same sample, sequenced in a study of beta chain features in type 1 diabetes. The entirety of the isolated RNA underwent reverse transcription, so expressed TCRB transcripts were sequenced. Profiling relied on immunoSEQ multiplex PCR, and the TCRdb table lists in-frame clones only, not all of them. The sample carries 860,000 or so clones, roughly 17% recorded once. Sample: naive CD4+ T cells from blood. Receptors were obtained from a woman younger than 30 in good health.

CDR3 in DNA: TGCAGTGCTAGAGATCTCAGTGAGCAGTTCTTC. Protein: CSARDLSEQFF. The chain recombines TRBV20-1 with TRBJ2-1; unclear D gene. The CDR3 runs to 11 residues. From germline, CDR1 is DFQATT and CDR2 SNEGSKA (reference sequence). V was clipped by 0 bases and J by 9 bases, with 6 bases between them.

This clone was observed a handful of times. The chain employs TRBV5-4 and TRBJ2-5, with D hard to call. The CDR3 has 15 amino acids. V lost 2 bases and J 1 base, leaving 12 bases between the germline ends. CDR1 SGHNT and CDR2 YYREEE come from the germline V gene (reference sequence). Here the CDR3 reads CASSLYQETQETQYF. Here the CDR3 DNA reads TGTGCCAGCAGCTTATATCAGGAAACCCAAGAGACCCAGTACTTC.

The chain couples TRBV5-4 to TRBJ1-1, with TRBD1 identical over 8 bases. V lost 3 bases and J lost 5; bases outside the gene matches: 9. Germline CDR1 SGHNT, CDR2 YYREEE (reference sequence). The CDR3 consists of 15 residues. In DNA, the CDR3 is TGTGCCAGCAGCTCGAAGACAGGGGCGCGGACTGAAGCTTTCTTT. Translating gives CASSSKTGARTEAFF. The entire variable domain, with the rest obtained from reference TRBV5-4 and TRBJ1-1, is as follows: ETGVTQSPTHLIKTRGQQVTLRCSSQSGHNTVSWYQQALGQGPQFIFQYYREEENGRGNFPPRFSGLQFPNYSSELNVNALELDDSALYLCASSSKTGARTEAFFGQGTRLTVV.

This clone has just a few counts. The CDR3 DNA is TGCAGCGTTGTCGGGGGCGACGAGCAGTACTTC. Protein product: CSVVGGDEQYF. The chain uses TRBV29-1 and TRBJ2-7; D tentatively reads TRBD1 or TRBD2 (6 bases each). Trimming removed 4 bases at V and 5 bases at J, with 9 bases between. The V gene's germline CDR1 is SQVTM and CDR2 ANQGSEA. This CDR3 has 11 residues.

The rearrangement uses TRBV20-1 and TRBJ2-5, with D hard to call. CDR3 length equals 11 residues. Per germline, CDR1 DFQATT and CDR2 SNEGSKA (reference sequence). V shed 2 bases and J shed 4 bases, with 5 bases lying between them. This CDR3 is CSARKGETQYF. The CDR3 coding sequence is TGCAGTGCTAGAAAGGGAGAGACCCAGTACTTC.

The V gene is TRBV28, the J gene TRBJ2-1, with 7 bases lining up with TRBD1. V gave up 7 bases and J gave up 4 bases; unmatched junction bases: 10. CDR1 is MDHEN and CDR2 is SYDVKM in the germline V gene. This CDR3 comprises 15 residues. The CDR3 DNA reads TGTGCCAGCACGCCTCCGGGACAGCCTTACAATGAGCAGTTCTTC. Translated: CASTPPGQPYNEQFF.

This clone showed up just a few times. As DNA, the CDR3 is TGTGCCAGCAGTCGAGTTGGGCAGGGGGATGGCTACACCTTC. Protein: CASSRVGQGDGYTF. The rearrangement joins TRBV7-9 to TRBJ1-2; 7 positions agree with TRBD1. This CDR3 region has 14 residues. Germline CDR1 SEHNR, CDR2 FQNEAQ (reference sequence). V trimming: 6 bases; J trimming: 6 bases; junction bases outside the gene matches: 10.

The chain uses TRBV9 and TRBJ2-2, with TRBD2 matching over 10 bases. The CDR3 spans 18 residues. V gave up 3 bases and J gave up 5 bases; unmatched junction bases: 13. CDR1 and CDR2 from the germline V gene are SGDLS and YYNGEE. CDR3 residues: CASSARKSGRAVTGELFF. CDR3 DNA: TGTGCCAGCAGCGCACGAAAGAGCGGGAGGGCCGTAACCGGGGAGCTGTTTTTT.

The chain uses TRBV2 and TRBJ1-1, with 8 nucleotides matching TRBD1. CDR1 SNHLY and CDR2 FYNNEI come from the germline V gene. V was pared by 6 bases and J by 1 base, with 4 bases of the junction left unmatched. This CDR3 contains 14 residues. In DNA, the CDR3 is TGTGCCAGCAGGCGGGGACAGGCGAACACTGAAGCTTTCTTT. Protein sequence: CASRRGQANTEAFF.

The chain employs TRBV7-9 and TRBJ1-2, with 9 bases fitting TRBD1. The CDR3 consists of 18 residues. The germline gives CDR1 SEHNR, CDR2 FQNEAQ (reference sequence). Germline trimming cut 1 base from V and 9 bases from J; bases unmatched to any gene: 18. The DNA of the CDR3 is TGTGCCAGCAGCTTAGTCCGGACAGGGGCAAGAGGCCCTATTCGCTACACCTTC. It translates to CASSLVRTGARGPIRYTF.

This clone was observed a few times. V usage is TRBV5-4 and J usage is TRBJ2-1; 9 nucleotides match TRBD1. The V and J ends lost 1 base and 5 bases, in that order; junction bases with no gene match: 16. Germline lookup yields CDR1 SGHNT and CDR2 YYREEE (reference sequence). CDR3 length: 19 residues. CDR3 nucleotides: TGTGCCAGCAGCTTGCGAACTTATCTCTCCCGGGACAGGGACAATGAGCAGTTCTTC. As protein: CASSLRTYLSRDRDNEQFF.

CDR3 in amino acids: CAIMTSGRYNEQFF. For the CDR3, the DNA is TGTGCCATCATGACTAGCGGGAGGTATAATGAGCAGTTCTTC. The chain carries TRBV10-3 and TRBJ2-1, with TRBD2 matching 13 bases. Per the germline V gene, CDR1 is ENHRY and CDR2 is SYGVKD. The CDR3 extends over 14 amino acids. Trimming took 7 bases from V and 7 from J; bases not matched to a gene: 4.

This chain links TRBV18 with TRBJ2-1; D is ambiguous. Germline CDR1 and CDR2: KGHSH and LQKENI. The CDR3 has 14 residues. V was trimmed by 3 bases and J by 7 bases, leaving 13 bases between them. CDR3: CASSPDRARNEQFF. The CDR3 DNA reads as TGTGCCAGCTCACCCGACCGGGCTAGAAATGAGCAGTTCTTC.

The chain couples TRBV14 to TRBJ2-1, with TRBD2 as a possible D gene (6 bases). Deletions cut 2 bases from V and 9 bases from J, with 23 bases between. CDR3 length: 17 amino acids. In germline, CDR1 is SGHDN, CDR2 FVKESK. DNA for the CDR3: TGTGCCAGCAGCCAATCCCAGGCCTGGGGAACCGGGAGTGAGCAGTTCTTC. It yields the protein CASSQSQAWGTGSEQFF.

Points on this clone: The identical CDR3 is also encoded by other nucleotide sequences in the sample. The CDR3 nucleotides read TGTGCCAGCTCACCCTCAATGAACACTGAAGCTTTCTTT. Translation gives CASSPSMNTEAFF. The chain links TRBV18 to TRBJ1-1, with D hard to call. This CDR3 has 13 residues. Germline V gene data show CDR1 as KGHSH and CDR2 as LQKENI. Trimming cost V 3 bases and J 0 bases, with 5 bases left between them. Full variable domain (rest looked up from reference TRBV18 and TRBJ1-1): NAGVMQNPRHLVRRRGQEARLRCSPMKGHSHVYWYRQLPEEGLKFMVYLQKENIIDESGMPKERFSAEFPKEGPSILRIQQVVRGDSAAYFCASSPSMNTEAFFGQGTRLTVV.

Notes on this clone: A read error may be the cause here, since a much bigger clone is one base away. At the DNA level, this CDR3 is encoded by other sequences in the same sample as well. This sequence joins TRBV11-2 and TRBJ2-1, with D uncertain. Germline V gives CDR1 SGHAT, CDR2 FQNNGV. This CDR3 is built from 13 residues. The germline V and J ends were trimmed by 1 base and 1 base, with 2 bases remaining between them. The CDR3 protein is CASSLGSYNEQFF. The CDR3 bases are TGTGCCAGCAGCTTAGGGTCCTACAATGAGCAGTTCTTC.

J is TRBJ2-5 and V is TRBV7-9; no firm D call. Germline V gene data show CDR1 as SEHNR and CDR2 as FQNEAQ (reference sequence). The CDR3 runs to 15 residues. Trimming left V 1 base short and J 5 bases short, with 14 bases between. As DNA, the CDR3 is TGTGCCAGCAGCTTAGATGGCCGACTCGGGGAGACCCAGTACTTC. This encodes CASSLDGRLGETQYF.

In DNA form, the CDR3 reads TGCGCCAGCAGCCAAGCTAGCGGGAGCAAGGCAGATACGCAGTATTTT. Translated: CASSQASGSKADTQYF. The chain combines TRBV4-3 with TRBJ2-3; TRBD2 aligns across 10 bases. This CDR3 has 16 residues. V lost 1 base to trimming and J lost 4 bases; unmatched junction nucleotides: 5. Germline V gene lookup returns CDR1 LGHNA and CDR2 YSLEER.

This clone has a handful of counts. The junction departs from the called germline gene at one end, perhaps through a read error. CDR3 sequence reads: CATSRDFYNEQFF. CDR3 nucleotide sequence: TGCGCCACCAGCCGGGACTTTTACAATGAGCAGTTCTTC. V gene TRBV5-1 combines with J gene TRBJ2-1; tentative D call: TRBD2 (6 bases). CDR1 and CDR2 (germline): SGHRS, YFSETQ. The CDR3 contains 13 residues.

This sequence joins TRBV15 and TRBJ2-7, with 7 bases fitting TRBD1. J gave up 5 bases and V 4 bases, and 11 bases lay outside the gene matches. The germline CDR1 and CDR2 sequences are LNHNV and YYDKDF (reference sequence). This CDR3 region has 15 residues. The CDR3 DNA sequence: TGTGCCACCAGCACCCGCAACAGGGGTCTCCACGAGCAGTACTTC. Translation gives CATSTRNRGLHEQYF.

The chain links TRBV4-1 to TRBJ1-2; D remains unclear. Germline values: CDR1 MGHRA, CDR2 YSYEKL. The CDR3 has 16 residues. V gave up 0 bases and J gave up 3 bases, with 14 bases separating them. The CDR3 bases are TGCGCCAGCAGCCAAGATGGGGTTCGGTCACACTATGGCTACACCTTC. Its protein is CASSQDGVRSHYGYTF.

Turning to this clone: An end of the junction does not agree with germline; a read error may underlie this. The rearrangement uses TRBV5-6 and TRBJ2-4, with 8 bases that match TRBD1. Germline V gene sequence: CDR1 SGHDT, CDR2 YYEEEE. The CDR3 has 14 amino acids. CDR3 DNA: TGTGCCAGCAGCTTGCACCAGACAGGGGCCCCCTTTTGCTTC. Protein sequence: CASSLHQTGAPFCF.

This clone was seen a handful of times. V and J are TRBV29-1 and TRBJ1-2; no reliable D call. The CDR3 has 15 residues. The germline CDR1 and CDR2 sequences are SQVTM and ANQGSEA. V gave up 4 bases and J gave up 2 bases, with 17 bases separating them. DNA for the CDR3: TGCAGCGTTGTTACGTCTGACCTTCTCAACTATGGCTACACCTTC. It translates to CSVVTSDLLNYGYTF.

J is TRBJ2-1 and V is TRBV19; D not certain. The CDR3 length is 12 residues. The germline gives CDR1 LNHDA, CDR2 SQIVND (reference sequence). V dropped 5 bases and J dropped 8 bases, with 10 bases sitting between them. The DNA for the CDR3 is TGTGCCAGTAGTTTGGGGATTGATGAGCAGTTCTTC. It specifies CASSLGIDEQFF.

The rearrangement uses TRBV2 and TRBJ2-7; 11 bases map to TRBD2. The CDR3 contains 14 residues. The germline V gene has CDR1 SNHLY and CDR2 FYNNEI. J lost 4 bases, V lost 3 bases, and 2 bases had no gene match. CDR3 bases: TGTGCCAGCAGTGAGGGACTAGCGGTATACGAGCAGTACTTC. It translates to CASSEGLAVYEQYF.

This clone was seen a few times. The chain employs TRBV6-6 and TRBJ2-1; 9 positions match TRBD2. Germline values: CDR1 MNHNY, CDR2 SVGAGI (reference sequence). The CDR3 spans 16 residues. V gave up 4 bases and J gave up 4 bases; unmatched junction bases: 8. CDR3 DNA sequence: TGTGCCAGCAGTTTACTTAGCGGGAGCGCGTACAATGAGCAGTTCTTC. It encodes CASSLLSGSAYNEQFF.

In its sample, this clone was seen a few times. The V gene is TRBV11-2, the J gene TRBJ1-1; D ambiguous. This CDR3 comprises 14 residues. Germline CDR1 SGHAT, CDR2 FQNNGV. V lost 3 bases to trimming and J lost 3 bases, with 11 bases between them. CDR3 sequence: CASSFGHWDTEAFF. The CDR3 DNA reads TGTGCCAGCAGCTTCGGTCACTGGGACACTGAAGCTTTCTTT.

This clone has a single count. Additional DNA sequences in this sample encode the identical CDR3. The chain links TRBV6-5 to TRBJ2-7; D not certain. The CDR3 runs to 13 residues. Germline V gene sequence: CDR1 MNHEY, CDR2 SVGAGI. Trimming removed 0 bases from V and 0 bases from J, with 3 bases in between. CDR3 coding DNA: TGTGCCAGCAGTTACTCAAGCTCCTACGAGCAGTACTTC. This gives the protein CASSYSSSYEQYF.

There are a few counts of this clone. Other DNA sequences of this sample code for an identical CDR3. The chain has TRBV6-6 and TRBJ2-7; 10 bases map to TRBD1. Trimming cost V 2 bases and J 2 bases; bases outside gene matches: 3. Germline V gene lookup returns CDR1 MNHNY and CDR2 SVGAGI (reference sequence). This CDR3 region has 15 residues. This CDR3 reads CASSYPGQGAYEQYF. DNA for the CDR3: TGTGCCAGCAGTTACCCCGGACAGGGGGCCTACGAGCAGTACTTC.

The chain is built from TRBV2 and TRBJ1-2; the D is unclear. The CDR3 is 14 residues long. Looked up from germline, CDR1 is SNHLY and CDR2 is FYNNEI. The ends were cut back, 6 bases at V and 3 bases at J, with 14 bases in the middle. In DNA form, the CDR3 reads TGTGCCAGCAGGATAAGCGGGGTAGACTATGGCTACACCTTC. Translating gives CASRISGVDYGYTF.

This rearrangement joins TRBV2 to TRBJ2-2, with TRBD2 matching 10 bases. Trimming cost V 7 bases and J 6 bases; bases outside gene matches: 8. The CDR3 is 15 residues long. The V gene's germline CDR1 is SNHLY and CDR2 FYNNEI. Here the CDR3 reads CASKPLAGAPGELFF. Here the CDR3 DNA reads TGTGCCAGCAAGCCCCTAGCGGGAGCCCCCGGGGAGCTGTTTTTT.

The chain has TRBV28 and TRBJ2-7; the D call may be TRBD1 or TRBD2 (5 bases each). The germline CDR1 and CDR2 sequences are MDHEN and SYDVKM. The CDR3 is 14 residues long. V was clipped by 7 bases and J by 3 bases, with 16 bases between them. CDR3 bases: TGTGCCAGCACTCAACTGGGACGGATCTACGAGCAGTACTTC. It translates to CASTQLGRIYEQYF.